Listed below are T cell receptor beta chains from one sample, sequenced in a study of identical twins. TCRdb processed the 5' RACE reads anew with MiXCR; each CDR3 protein has one entry. This repertoire shows 450,000 or so distinct CDR3 sequences, around 24% found once; its top ten account for roughly 2.8%. The same data also contributed to another study, on T cells expressing NK-cell markers.

The specimen was CD4+ T cells sorted from blood. The receptors originated from a woman younger than 30 in good health. Each CDR3 is given with its conserved first and last residue. The D gene is left open where the match is weak. Clone size, where shown, is once, few, many, or a class for clones that have expanded.

CDR3aa,CDR3nt,j_gene,v_gene,abundance,d_gene
CASSQTEYEQYF,TGTGCCAGCAGTCAAACGGAGTACGAGCAGTACTTC,TRBJ2-7,TRBV7-9,many,NA
CSAETYNEQFF,TGCAGTGCTGAGACCTACAATGAGCAGTTCTTC,TRBJ2-1,TRBV20-1,NA,NA
CASSSASVETQYF,TGCGCCAGCAGCTCGGCTAGTGTGGAGACCCAGTACTTC,TRBJ2-5,TRBV5-1,NA,NA
CASSGDGGDTQYF,TGTGCCAGCAGTGGGGATGGGGGAGATACGCAGTATTTT,TRBJ2-3,TRBV6-1,NA,NA
CSARAASGRAYEQYF,TGCAGTGCTAGAGCCGCTAGCGGTCGAGCCTACGAGCAGTACTTC,TRBJ2-7,TRBV20-1,NA,TRBD2
CSVAPQGLDTEAFF,TGCAGCGTTGCCCCCCAGGGTCTGGACACTGAAGCTTTCTTT,TRBJ1-1,TRBV29-1,NA,NA
CASSLEGGGTGEQYF,TGTGCCAGCAGCTTAGAAGGGGGAGGGACCGGTGAGCAGTACTTC,TRBJ2-7,TRBV11-2,few,NA
CASSEILFPFF,TGTGCCAGCAGTGAAATCCTCTTCCCGTTCTTC,TRBJ2-1,TRBV2,NA,NA
CATSRVSGIQYF,TGTGCCACCAGCAGAGTGAGCGGCATTCAGTACTTC,TRBJ2-4,TRBV15,NA,NA
CASSRDRVHEQYF,TGTGCCAGCTCCCGGGACAGGGTCCACGAGCAGTACTTC,TRBJ2-7,TRBV2,NA,TRBD1
CASSSRGGRSYNEQFF,TGTGCCAGCAGTTCCCGGGGGGGTAGGTCCTACAATGAGCAGTTCTTC,TRBJ2-1,TRBV6-5,many,TRBD2
CATSDPGTGNNEQFF,TGTGCCACCAGTGATCCCGGGACAGGGAACAATGAGCAGTTCTTC,TRBJ2-1,TRBV24-1,few,TRBD1
CSGDLGTDTQYF,TGCAGCGGTGACCTAGGGACAGATACGCAGTATTTT,TRBJ2-3,TRBV29-1,NA,NA
CSGLRGSKNIQYF,TGCAGTGGTCTCCGGGGTTCCAAAAACATTCAGTACTTC,TRBJ2-4,TRBV20-1,NA,NA
CASKREAEAFF,TGTGCCAGCAAACGGGAGGCTGAAGCTTTCTTT,TRBJ1-1,TRBV6-5,NA,NA
CSVGEGRNTEAFF,TGCAGCGTTGGGGAGGGACGAAACACTGAAGCTTTCTTT,TRBJ1-1,TRBV29-1,few,NA
CATARPSGRETQYF,TGTGCCACCGCAAGGCCTAGCGGAAGGGAGACCCAGTACTTC,TRBJ2-5,TRBV10-3,few,TRBD2
CASSGQRANYGYTF,TGCGCCAGCAGTGGTCAGAGAGCTAACTATGGCTACACCTTC,TRBJ1-2,TRBV10-2,NA,NA
CASRGDPDTQYF,TGTGCCAGCCGGGGCGATCCAGATACGCAGTATTTT,TRBJ2-3,TRBV6-1,few,NA
CAISSVANYGYTF,TGTGCCATCAGTTCCGTAGCTAACTATGGCTACACCTTC,TRBJ1-2,TRBV10-3,few,NA
CSASVAGLREQYF,TGCAGTGCTAGCGTGGCGGGGCTACGGGAGCAGTACTTC,TRBJ2-7,TRBV20-1,NA,NA
CASSLFSSGGGNTIYF,TGTGCCAGCAGCTTATTCTCGTCGGGGGGCGGAAACACCATATATTTT,TRBJ1-3,TRBV7-3,NA,NA
CASSSYPRGSGDEQFF,TGCGCCAGCAGCTCGTACCCTAGGGGGTCTGGCGATGAGCAGTTCTTC,TRBJ2-1,TRBV5-1,NA,NA
CSAQLGQETQYF,TGCAGTGCTCAGTTGGGGCAAGAGACCCAGTACTTC,TRBJ2-5,TRBV20-1,NA,NA
CASSPARGDTQYF,TGTGCCAGCAGCCCGGCAAGAGGAGATACGCAGTATTTT,TRBJ2-3,TRBV7-2,NA,NA
CASSQGGILDGYTF,TGTGCCAGCAGCCAAGGAGGAATTTTAGATGGCTACACCTTC,TRBJ1-2,TRBV14,few,NA
CAFQTSGPGEQFF,TGTGCCTTTCAGACTAGCGGCCCAGGCGAGCAGTTCTTC,TRBJ2-1,TRBV30,few,TRBD2
CASSLPPTSGFTDTQYF,TGTGCCAGCAGTTTACCCCCGACTAGCGGGTTCACAGATACGCAGTATTTT,TRBJ2-3,TRBV12-3/TRBV12-4,NA,TRBD2
CASGLVPASQNIQYF,TGTGCTAGTGGTTTGGTACCAGCTAGCCAAAACATTCAGTACTTC,TRBJ2-4,TRBV12-5,NA,NA
CASSPPSGRGHGYTF,TGTGCCAGCAGCCCGCCGAGTGGGAGGGGGCACGGCTACACCTTC,TRBJ1-2,TRBV7-9,NA,TRBD1
CSASSVAGVIGNEQFF,TGCAGTGCTAGCAGCGTAGCGGGTGTAATCGGAAATGAGCAGTTCTTC,TRBJ2-1,TRBV20-1,NA,TRBD2
CSAETMNEQYF,TGCAGTGCGGAGACAATGAACGAGCAGTACTTC,TRBJ2-7,TRBV20-1,NA,NA
CASSTQGRSDTQYF,TGTGCCAGCAGCACACAGGGGAGGTCAGATACGCAGTATTTT,TRBJ2-3,TRBV9,NA,NA
CSVAGGTYEQYF,TGCAGCGTGGCAGGGGGTACCTACGAGCAGTACTTC,TRBJ2-7,TRBV29-1,few,TRBD1
CSARAGTGEQPQHF,TGCAGTGCTAGAGCCGGGACAGGGGAGCAGCCCCAGCATTTT,TRBJ1-5,TRBV20-1,NA,TRBD1
CSVTGESEQYF,TGCAGCGTTACAGGGGAGAGCGAGCAGTACTTC,TRBJ2-7,TRBV29-1,few,TRBD1
CAIEGVHPGDKTQYF,TGTGCCATCGAGGGTGTCCACCCGGGGGATAAAACGCAGTATTTT,TRBJ2-3,TRBV7-8,NA,NA
CASSRAGGPNTGELFF,TGTGCTAGCAGCCGAGCCGGGGGGCCGAACACCGGGGAGCTGTTTTTT,TRBJ2-2,TRBV7-7,few,NA
CATSGSSSDSYEQYF,TGTGCCACCAGCGGATCTTCTAGCGACTCCTACGAGCAGTACTTC,TRBJ2-7,TRBV15,few,NA
CASSLDARETQYF,TGTGCCAGCAGCTTGGACGCCCGGGAGACCCAGTACTTC,TRBJ2-5,TRBV5-6,few,NA
CSVREASGSNEQFF,TGCAGCGTTAGGGAGGCTAGCGGGAGTAATGAGCAGTTCTTC,TRBJ2-1,TRBV20-1,NA,TRBD2
CSASLTGPYNEQFF,TGCAGTGCTAGTTTGACGGGACCCTACAATGAGCAGTTCTTC,TRBJ2-1,TRBV20-1,few,NA
CASSFLLAKNIQYF,TGTGCCAGCAGTTTCCTCCTAGCCAAAAACATTCAGTACTTC,TRBJ2-4,TRBV28,NA,NA
CSVEKGTNTEAFF,TGCAGCGTTGAGAAAGGGACGAACACTGAAGCTTTCTTT,TRBJ1-1,TRBV29-1,many,NA
CASSLGPFLGYTF,TGTGCCAGCAGCCTCGGACCTTTTTTGGGCTACACCTTC,TRBJ1-2,TRBV2,once,NA
CASSLSLWQGNTEAFF,TGTGCCAGCAGCTTATCCCTGTGGCAGGGGAACACTGAAGCTTTCTTT,TRBJ1-1,TRBV11-3,NA,NA
CASSLAGWGRDGYTF,TGTGCCAGCAGCTTAGCGGGTTGGGGACGAGATGGCTACACCTTC,TRBJ1-2,TRBV7-8,few,NA
CSARGSSGRHHEQYF,TGCAGTGCTAGGGGGAGTAGCGGGAGACACCACGAGCAGTACTTC,TRBJ2-7,TRBV20-1,NA,TRBD2
CASSYSYTGELFF,TGTGCCAGCAGCTATTCCTACACCGGGGAGCTGTTTTTT,TRBJ2-2,TRBV11-3,few,NA
CASIHKDRGRDEQYF,TGTGCCAGCATTCACAAGGACAGGGGGCGCGACGAGCAGTACTTC,TRBJ2-7,TRBV6-2/TRBV6-3,NA,TRBD1
CASSQMPGQGYQPQHF,TGCGCCAGCAGCCAAATGCCGGGACAGGGTTATCAGCCCCAGCATTTT,TRBJ1-5,TRBV4-1,few,TRBD1
CASSLGQGHGTDTQYF,TGCGCCAGCAGCTTAGGGCAGGGTCACGGTACAGATACGCAGTATTTT,TRBJ2-3,TRBV5-1,few,NA
CASRPGTSLANEQFF,TGTGCCAGCAGGCCCGGGACTAGCCTTGCCAATGAGCAGTTCTTC,TRBJ2-1,TRBV7-9,NA,TRBD2
CASSSTGQGYNEQFF,TGTGCCAGCAGCTCCACGGGACAGGGTTACAATGAGCAGTTCTTC,TRBJ2-1,TRBV7-3,NA,TRBD1
CASSLGAARSGYTF,TGTGCCAGCAGCTTAGGCGCGGCCCGGAGTGGCTACACCTTC,TRBJ1-2,TRBV11-2,few,NA
CASSRRASYEQYF,TGTGCCAGCAGCCGCAGGGCCTCCTACGAGCAGTACTTC,TRBJ2-7,TRBV5-6,NA,NA
CASSQDHQRGTEAFF,TGTGCCAGCAGCCAAGACCACCAGAGGGGGACTGAAGCTTTCTTT,TRBJ1-1,TRBV4-2,NA,NA